What follows are 14 T cell receptor beta chains derived from one specimen sequenced in a study of identical twins. TCRdb recomputed calls from the 5' RACE reads with MiXCR, one row per CDR3 protein. The profile shows a few hundred thousand distinct CDR3 sequences, around 8.8% of them singletons. These data are also associated with another study on yellow fever vaccine responses in identical twins.

Sequencing used CD8+ T cells sorted from blood. These receptors were obtained from a woman aged 18-29 years in good health.

V usage is TRBV29-1 and J usage is TRBJ2-1, with TRBD2 matching over 8 bases. Trimming took 6 bases from V and 8 from J; bases not matched to a gene: 12. The CDR3 runs 14 residues. Germline loops: CDR1 SQVTM, CDR2 ANQGSEA. CDR3 sequence: CSVVPGTSNDEQFF. In DNA, the CDR3 is TGCAGCGTGGTGCCAGGGACTAGTAACGATGAGCAGTTCTTC.

This chain uses TRBV20-1 with TRBJ2-1; 7 bases are shared with TRBD1. V gave up 5 bases and J gave up 3 bases; unmatched junction bases: 1. The germline V gene has CDR1 DFQATT and CDR2 SNEGSKA (reference sequence). The CDR3 has 12 amino acids. In DNA form, the CDR3 reads TGCAGTGCTGGGACAGTCTACAATGAGCAGTTCTTC. This gives the protein CSAGTVYNEQFF.

This clonotype showed up just a few times. The V gene is TRBV12-3 or TRBV12-4, the J gene TRBJ1-2; D uncertain. Trimming removed 1 base at V and 6 bases at J, with 15 bases between. The CDR3 length is 15 residues. The CDR3 sequence is CASSLGTGSINGYTF. The DNA for the CDR3 is TGTGCCAGCAGTTTAGGCACCGGGTCGATAAATGGCTACACCTTC.

The J gene is TRBJ2-7, the V gene TRBV28, with TRBD1 matching 9 bases. V shed 5 bases, J shed 2 bases, and the junction held 7 bases outside the gene matches. The CDR3 loop spans 15 amino acids. The V gene's germline CDR1 is MDHEN and CDR2 SYDVKM. CDR3 nucleotide sequence: TGTGCCAGCAGTCCTCCTTGGACAGGGGCCTACGAGCAGTACTTC. This encodes CASSPPWTGAYEQYF.

This clonotype was seen more than once but under ten times. The chain employs TRBV5-6 and TRBJ2-2, with TRBD1 matching over 8 bases. Germline lookup yields CDR1 SGHDT and CDR2 YYEEEE. The CDR3 has 16 residues. Trimming removed 4 bases from V and 1 base from J; junction bases left unmatched: 6. The CDR3 region is CASSIQGAWNTGELFF. In nucleotides, the CDR3 is TGTGCCAGCAGCATTCAGGGGGCGTGGAACACCGGGGAGCTGTTTTTT. Looking up the rest from reference TRBV5-6 and TRBJ2-2 gives the full variable domain: DAGVTQSPTHLIKTRGQQVTLRCSPKSGHDTVSWYQQALGQGPQFIFQYYEEEERQRGNFPDRFSGHQFPNYSSELNVNALLLGDSALYLCASSIQGAWNTGELFFGEGSRLTVL.

The chain combines TRBV4-3 with TRBJ2-1, with D possibly TRBD2 on 6 matching bases. The germline V gene encodes CDR1 LGHNA and CDR2 YSLEER. V shed 4 bases and J shed 8 bases, with 24 bases lying between them. CDR3 length: 17 amino acids. CDR3 nucleotides: TGCGCCAGCAGCCCCGGGTTGGTGCTAGCGAGGGGCTATGAGCAGTTCTTC. This translates into CASSPGLVLARGYEQFF.

This clonotype was seen many times. CDR3 sequence (DNA): TGTGCCAGTCGGGATAACTATGGCTACACCTTC. This codes for CASRDNYGYTF. The chain links TRBV27 to TRBJ1-2; no definite D call. V lost 9 bases, J lost 1 base, and 6 bases lay in between. The CDR3 is 11 amino acids. Germline V gene data show CDR1 as MNHEY and CDR2 as SMNVEV (reference sequence).

This clonotype was seen a few times. V gene TRBV7-9 combines with J gene TRBJ2-2, with a weak D call TRBD2 (7 bases). Trimming removed 5 bases at V and 3 bases at J, with 16 bases between. Per the germline V gene, CDR1 is SEHNR and CDR2 is FQNEAQ (reference sequence). CDR3 length equals 16 residues. CDR3 protein: CASSPVRGAHTGELFF. The CDR3 DNA reads as TGTGCCAGCAGCCCAGTCCGGGGGGCACACACCGGGGAGCTGTTTTTT.

This clonotype appeared many times. J is TRBJ1-1 and V is TRBV29-1; no clear D. Trimming shortened V by 6 bases and J by 7 bases, and 12 bases separated the two germline ends. The V gene's germline CDR1 is SQVTM and CDR2 ANQGSEA. This CDR3 contains 11 residues. CDR3 nucleotide sequence: TGCAGCGTCTTCTGGGGAGGTGAAGCTTTCTTT. Translating it yields CSVFWGGEAFF.

The table lists this clonotype with many counts. The junction departs from the called germline gene at one end, perhaps through a read error. The chain combines TRBV7-7 with TRBJ2-1; 13 nucleotides line up with TRBD2. This CDR3 has 15 residues. Germline-derived CDR1 and CDR2 are SSHAT and FNYEAQ (reference sequence). CDR3 in amino acids: CASSLGLAGDNEQFF. The DNA for the CDR3 is TGTGCTAGCAGCTTAGGACTAGCGGGAGACAATGAGCAGTTCTTC. Full variable domain (rest looked up from reference TRBV7-7 and TRBJ2-1): GAGVSQSPRYKVTKRGQDVTLRCDPISSHATLYWYQQALGQGPEFLTYFNYEAQPDKSGLPSDRFSAERPEGSISTLTIQRTEQRDSAMYRCASSLGLAGDNEQFFGPGTRLTVL.

This clonotype was counted ten times or more. V and J are TRBV12-3 or TRBV12-4 and TRBJ1-2; 7 bases align to TRBD1. V was pared by 8 bases and J by 8 bases, with 8 bases of the junction left unmatched. The CDR3 is 12 amino acids. Here the CDR3 reads CASERRQGGYTF. CDR3 nucleotide sequence: TGTGCCAGCGAACGACGACAGGGAGGCTACACCTTC.

This clonotype has just a few counts. V is TRBV7-2 and J is TRBJ2-3, with 7 bases fitting TRBD2. CDR3 length: 16 amino acids. Unmatched junction bases numbered 10, after V lost 2 bases and J lost 5 bases. CDR1 SGHTA and CDR2 FQGNSA come from the germline V gene. The CDR3 DNA reads as TGTGCCAGCAGCTTATGGTCTAGCGGAGGTTTAGATACGCAGTATTTT. Translation: CASSLWSSGGLDTQYF.

In this sample, this clonotype turned up many times. The chain recombines TRBV7-2 with TRBJ2-7, with 8 bases lining up with TRBD1. V lost 5 bases and J lost 7; bases outside the gene matches: 7. Germline CDR1 is SGHTA and CDR2 is FQGNSA. The length of the CDR3 is 13 residues. CDR3 amino acids: CASSTGQGWEQYF. The CDR3 DNA is TGTGCCAGCAGCACTGGACAGGGCTGGGAGCAGTACTTC.

This clonotype was observed a handful of times. The V and J genes are TRBV7-9 and TRBJ2-1, with 11 bases matching TRBD2. The CDR3 has 16 amino acids. The germline gives CDR1 SEHNR, CDR2 FQNEAQ (reference sequence). The junction had 6 bases not matched to a gene; V was cut back by 1 base and J by 7 bases. CDR3 in DNA: TGTGCCAGCAGCTTAGATAGCGGGGGGGCCGTGAATGAGCAGTTCTTC. It yields the protein CASSLDSGGAVNEQFF.